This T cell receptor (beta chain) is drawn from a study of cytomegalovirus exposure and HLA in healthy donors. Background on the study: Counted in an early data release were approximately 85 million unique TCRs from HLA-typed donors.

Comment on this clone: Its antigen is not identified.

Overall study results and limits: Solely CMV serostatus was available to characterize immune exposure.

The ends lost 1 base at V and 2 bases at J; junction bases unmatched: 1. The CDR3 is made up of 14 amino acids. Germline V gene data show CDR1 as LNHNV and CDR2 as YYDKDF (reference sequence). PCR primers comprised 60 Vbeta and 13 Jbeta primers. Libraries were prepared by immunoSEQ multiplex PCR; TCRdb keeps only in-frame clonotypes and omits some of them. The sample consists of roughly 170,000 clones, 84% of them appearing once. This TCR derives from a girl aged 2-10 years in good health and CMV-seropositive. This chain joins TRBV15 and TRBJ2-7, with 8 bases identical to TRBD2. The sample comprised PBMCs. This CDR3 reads CATSRAGGTYEQYF. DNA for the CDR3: TGTGCCACCAGCAGAGCGGGGGGGACCTACGAGCAGTACTTC.